There are many counts of the clone carrying this TCR beta chain. Its antigen remains unknown. The data were taken from a study of T cells in Graves' hyperthyroidism and ophthalmopathy. Whole-study context: Upon initial diagnosis and before any treatment, peripheral blood was collected. Study-wide findings and caveats: It was a median approximately 6 months before onset that the model predicted ophthalmopathy.

The V gene's germline CDR1 is LGHNT and CDR2 FRNRAP. V was trimmed by 2 bases and J by 0 bases, leaving 14 bases between them. The CDR3 has 18 amino acids. The TCR beta CDR3 regions underwent amplification using RNA transcripts as the source. The HTBI set primed first-round TCR CDR3 RT-PCR. A single record per CDR3 protein comes from TCRdb applying MiXCR to the multiplex PCR reads. The sample has 350,000 or so distinct CDR3 sequences; around a sixth are singletons. Sequencing was performed on blood. The receptor was isolated from a woman aged 40-49 years with Graves' ophthalmopathy. V usage is TRBV12-5 and J usage is TRBJ2-6; D unresolved. Here the CDR3 DNA reads TGTGCTAGTGGTTTGTCCACAAGGAGTAGCTCTGGGGCCAACGTCCTGACTTTC. Translated: CASGLSTRSSSGANVLTF.